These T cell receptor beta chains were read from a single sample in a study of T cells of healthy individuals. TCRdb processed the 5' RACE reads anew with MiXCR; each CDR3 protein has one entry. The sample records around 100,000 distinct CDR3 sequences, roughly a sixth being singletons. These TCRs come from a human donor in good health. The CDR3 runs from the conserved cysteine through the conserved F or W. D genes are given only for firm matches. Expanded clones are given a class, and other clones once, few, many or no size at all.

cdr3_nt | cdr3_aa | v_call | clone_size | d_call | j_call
TGCGTCAGCAGCCAAGATTTTTGGCAGGGGGAAACCGGGGAGCTGTTTTTT | CVSSQDFWQGETGELFF | TRBV4-3 | - | TRBD1 | TRBJ2-2
TGTGCCAGCAGCTTGATAGCTGAGTACCAAGAGACCCAGTACTTC | CASSLIAEYQETQYF | TRBV5-5 | few | - | TRBJ2-5
TGTGCCAGCCTCCTTGAGATGAACACTGAAGCTTTCTTT | CASLLEMNTEAFF | TRBV7-9 | - | - | TRBJ1-1
TGTGCTAGTGGTTTGAGTGGTCACCAAAAGACCTACAATGAGCAGTTCTTC | CASGLSGHQKTYNEQFF | TRBV12-5 | - | - | TRBJ2-1
TGTGCCAGCAGTTTATCACGGGACAGCAATCAGCCCCAGCATTTT | CASSLSRDSNQPQHF | TRBV12-3/TRBV12-4 | few | - | TRBJ1-5
TGCGCCAGCAGCCAAGATGGGGGGGCGTACGAGCAGTACTTC | CASSQDGGAYEQYF | TRBV4-3 | - | - | TRBJ2-7
TGTGCCAGCAGCGCCCGGCAGAACGAGCAGTACTTC | CASSARQNEQYF | TRBV7-2 | - | - | TRBJ2-7
TGCGCCAGCAGCCAAAGACAGGGGGCGACCACTGAAGCTTTCTTT | CASSQRQGATTEAFF | TRBV4-1 | many | TRBD1 | TRBJ1-1
TGCAGTGCTAGGGGGACAGCCTTCACCTACGAGCAGTACTTC | CSARGTAFTYEQYF | TRBV20-1 | many | TRBD1 | TRBJ2-7
TGTGCCAGCTCACCACGGACAGGTGAAGCTTTCTTT | CASSPRTGEAFF | TRBV18 | - | TRBD1 | TRBJ1-1
TGCGCCAGCAGGGCTACAGAGACTAGCAATCAGCCCCAGCATTTT | CASRATETSNQPQHF | TRBV5-1 | few | - | TRBJ1-5
TGTGCCAGCAGCTTCGTTGCTAGCGGGAAAAGGACGCAGTATTTT | CASSFVASGKRTQYF | TRBV11-1 | few | TRBD2 | TRBJ2-3
TGCGCCAGCAGCCAAGTTGCCAGGGGAGTCAATCAGCCCCAGCATTTT | CASSQVARGVNQPQHF | TRBV4-3 | few | - | TRBJ1-5
TGCAGTGCTAGAGACCCCGGGACAGGGTTCCACGAGCAGTACTTC | CSARDPGTGFHEQYF | TRBV20-1 | - | TRBD1 | TRBJ2-7
TGTGCGAGCGCCGGGCAGACAAATCAGCCCCAGCATTTT | CASAGQTNQPQHF | TRBV27 | - | - | TRBJ1-5
TGTGCCAGCAGCCAAGAGGGACTAAAGTTCTTC | CASSQEGLKFF | TRBV4-2 | - | TRBD2 | TRBJ2-1
TGTGCCAGCAGTTTCCGAGAGCGGGAGACCCAGTACTTC | CASSFRERETQYF | TRBV27 | - | - | TRBJ2-5
TGCGCCTATTATCGGGGGCACGAAGAGACCCAGTACTTC | CAYYRGHEETQYF | TRBV23-1 | few | - | TRBJ2-5
TGCAGCGTTGAAGGAACAGGGGGCGGAGGACACAATGAGCAGTTCTTC | CSVEGTGGGGHNEQFF | TRBV29-1 | many | TRBD1 | TRBJ2-1
TGTGCCAGCAGTTTATTCGTGAAAGGGACCGAGGCGGAGGAGCTGTTTTTT | CASSLFVKGTEAEELFF | TRBV28 | many | - | TRBJ2-2
TGCAGTGTTCGAGCGGGGGGGGTGTCAGATACGCAGTATTTT | CSVRAGGVSDTQYF | TRBV20-1 | - | TRBD2 | TRBJ2-3
TGTGCCAGCAGCCAGCGACACAGTCTTCATGGCTACACCTTC | CASSQRHSLHGYTF | TRBV14 | few | - | TRBJ1-2
TGTGCCAGCGGCTACCCCTACGAGCAGTACTTC | CASGYPYEQYF | TRBV27 | many | - | TRBJ2-7